This T cell receptor (beta chain) is from a study of CD8+CD57+ T cells in acquired aplastic anemia. Study at large: Each DNA sample taken from sorted CD4+ and CD8+ cells came to about 3 ug on average. General study points: Patients showed no significant difference from controls in CD8+ Simpson's diversity. The study identified roughly 31 CD8+ CDR3 sequences shared by patients and controls.

With regard to this clonotype: Its antigen is still unknown. A junction boundary mismatches the germline segment, possibly from a read error.

Sequenced patients had shown CD8+CD57+ cell expansion by flow cytometry. Patients, without exception, had severe acquired aplastic anemia. This CDR3 region has 16 residues. Per germline, CDR1 SGHRS and CDR2 YFSETQ. TCR beta VDJ combinations and CDR3 sequences were profiled from genomic DNA. Each CDR3 protein is one row after TCRdb ran MiXCR on the reads. The data show some 180,000 distinct CDR3 sequences, roughly 50% seen once. The clonotype comes from a human donor with aplastic anemia. This chain connects TRBV5-1 to TRBJ2-7; D gene unclear. The sequencing sample was made of sorted CD4+, CD8+, or CD8+CD57+ T cells (not recorded which) from PBMCs. The CDR3 DNA reads as TGCGTCAGCAGCTTGGCCGGTCAGACTGTCTCCTACGAGCAGTACTTC. It encodes CVSSLAGQTVSYEQYF.